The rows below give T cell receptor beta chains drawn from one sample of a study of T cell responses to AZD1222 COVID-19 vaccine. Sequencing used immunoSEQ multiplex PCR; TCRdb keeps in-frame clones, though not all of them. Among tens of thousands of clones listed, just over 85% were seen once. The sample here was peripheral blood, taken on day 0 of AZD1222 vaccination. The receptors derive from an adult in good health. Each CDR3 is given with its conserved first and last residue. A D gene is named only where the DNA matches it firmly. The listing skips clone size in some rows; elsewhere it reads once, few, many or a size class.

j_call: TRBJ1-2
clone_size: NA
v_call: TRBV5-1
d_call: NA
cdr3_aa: CASSLGETMRNGYTF
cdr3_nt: TGCGCCAGCAGCTTGGGGGAAACTATGAGAAATGGCTACACCTTC

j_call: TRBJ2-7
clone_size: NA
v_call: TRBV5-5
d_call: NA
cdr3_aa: CASSSAAGSSYEQYF
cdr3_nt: TGTGCCAGCAGCTCCGCAGCAGGGTCCTCCTACGAGCAGTACTTC

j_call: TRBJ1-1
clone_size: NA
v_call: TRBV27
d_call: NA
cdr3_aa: CASSEWGGSTEAFF
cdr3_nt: TGTGCCAGCAGTGAATGGGGGGGGAGCACTGAAGCTTTCTTT

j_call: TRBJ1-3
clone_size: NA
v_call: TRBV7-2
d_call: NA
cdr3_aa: CASSADPSSGNTIYF
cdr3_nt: TGTGCCAGCAGCGCCGACCCAAGCTCTGGAAACACCATATATTTT

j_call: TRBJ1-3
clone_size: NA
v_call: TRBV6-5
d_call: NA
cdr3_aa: CASSYSSQGSGNTIYF
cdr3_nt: TGTGCCAGCAGTTACTCTTCCCAGGGCTCTGGAAACACCATATATTTT

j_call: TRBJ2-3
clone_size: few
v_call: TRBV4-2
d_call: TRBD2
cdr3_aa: CASSQGPAGAADTQYF
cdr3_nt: TGTGCCAGCAGCCAAGGGCCAGCGGGAGCCGCAGATACGCAGTATTTT

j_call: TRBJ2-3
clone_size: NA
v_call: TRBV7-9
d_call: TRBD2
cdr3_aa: CASSLQTGGITDTQYF
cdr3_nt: TGTGCCAGCAGCTTACAAACGGGGGGAATCACAGATACGCAGTATTTT

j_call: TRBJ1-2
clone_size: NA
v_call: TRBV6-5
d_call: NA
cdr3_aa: CASGTRRYGYTF
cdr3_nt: TGTGCCAGTGGAACTCGACGGTATGGCTACACCTTC

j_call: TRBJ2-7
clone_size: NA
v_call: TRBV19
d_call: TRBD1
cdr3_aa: CASSNNRGLHEQYF
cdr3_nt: TGTGCCAGTAGTAATAACAGGGGGCTACACGAGCAGTACTTC

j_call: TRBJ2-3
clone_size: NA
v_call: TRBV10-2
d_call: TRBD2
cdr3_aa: CASRLRGSTTDTQYF
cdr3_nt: TGCGCCAGCAGGTTGCGGGGGAGCACCACAGATACGCAGTATTTT

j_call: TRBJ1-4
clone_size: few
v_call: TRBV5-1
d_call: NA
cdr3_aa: CASSWAGDGEKLFF
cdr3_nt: TGCGCCAGCAGCTGGGCAGGGGACGGTGAAAAACTGTTTTTT

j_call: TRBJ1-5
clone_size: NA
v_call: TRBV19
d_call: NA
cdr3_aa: CASDFQASYQPQHF
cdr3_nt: TGTGCCAGTGACTTCCAGGCGTCATATCAGCCCCAGCATTTT

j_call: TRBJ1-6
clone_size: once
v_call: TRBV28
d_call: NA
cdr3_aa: CASRTHPNFTPLHF
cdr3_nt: TGTGCCAGCAGGACCCACCCCAATTTTACACCCCTCCACTTT

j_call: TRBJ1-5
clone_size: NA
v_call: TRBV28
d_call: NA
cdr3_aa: CASSRQLSNQPQHF
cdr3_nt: TGTGCCAGCAGTCGACAGCTTAGCAATCAGCCCCAGCATTTT

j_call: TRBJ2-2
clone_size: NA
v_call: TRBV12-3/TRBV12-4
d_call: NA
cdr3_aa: CASTENTGELFF
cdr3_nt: TGTGCCAGCACCGAGAACACCGGGGAGCTGTTTTTT

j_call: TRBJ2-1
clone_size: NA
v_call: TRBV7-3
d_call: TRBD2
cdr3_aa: CASSLILAGVNEQFF
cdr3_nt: TGTGCCAGCAGCTTAATACTAGCGGGAGTGAATGAGCAGTTCTTC

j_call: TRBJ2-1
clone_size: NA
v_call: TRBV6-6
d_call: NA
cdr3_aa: CASSYVPGHEQFF
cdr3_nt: TGTGCCAGCAGTTACGTGCCGGGCCATGAGCAGTTCTTC

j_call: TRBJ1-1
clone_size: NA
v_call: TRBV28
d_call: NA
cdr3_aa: CASTLLNTEAFF
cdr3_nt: TGTGCCAGCACACTACTGAACACTGAAGCTTTCTTT

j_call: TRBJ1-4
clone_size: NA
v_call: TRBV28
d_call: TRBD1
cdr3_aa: CASRLDRGNEKLFF
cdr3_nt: TGTGCCAGCAGGCTGGACAGGGGGAATGAAAAACTGTTTTTT

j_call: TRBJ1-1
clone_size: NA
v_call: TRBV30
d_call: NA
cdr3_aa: CAWSRQLMNTEAFF
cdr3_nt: TGTGCCTGGAGTAGACAGTTAATGAACACTGAAGCTTTCTTT

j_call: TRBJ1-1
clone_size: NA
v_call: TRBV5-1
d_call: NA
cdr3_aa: CASSLAVNTEAFF
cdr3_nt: TGCGCCAGCAGCTTAGCGGTGAACACTGAAGCTTTCTTT

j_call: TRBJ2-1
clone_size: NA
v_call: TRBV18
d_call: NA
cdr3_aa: CASSPISTRGEQFF
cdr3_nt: TGTGCCAGCTCACCAATTTCCACGCGCGGTGAGCAGTTCTTC

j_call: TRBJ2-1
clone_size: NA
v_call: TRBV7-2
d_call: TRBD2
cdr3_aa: CASSLATRLAADNEQFF
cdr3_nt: TGTGCCAGCAGCTTAGCTACGCGACTAGCGGCCGACAATGAGCAGTTCTTC

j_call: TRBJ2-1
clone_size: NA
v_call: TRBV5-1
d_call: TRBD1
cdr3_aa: CASRRQGDYNEQFF
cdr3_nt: TGCGCCAGCAGGAGACAGGGAGACTACAATGAGCAGTTCTTC

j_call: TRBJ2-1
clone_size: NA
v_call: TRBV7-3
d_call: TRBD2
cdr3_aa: CASSFTGGYNEQFF
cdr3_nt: TGTGCCAGCAGCTTCACGGGGGGATACAATGAGCAGTTCTTC

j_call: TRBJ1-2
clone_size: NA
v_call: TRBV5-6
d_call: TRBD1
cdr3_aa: CASSSGGLYGYTF
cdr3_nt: TGTGCCAGCAGCTCAGGGGGCCTCTATGGCTACACCTTC

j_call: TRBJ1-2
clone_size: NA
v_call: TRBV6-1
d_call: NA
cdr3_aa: CASSEGWTSRSYTF
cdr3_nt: TGTGCCAGCAGTGAAGGTTGGACATCTCGTAGCTACACCTTC

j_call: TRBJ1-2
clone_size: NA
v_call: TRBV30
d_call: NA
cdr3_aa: CAWSRGLTGHYGYTF
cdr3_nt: TGTGCCTGGAGTCGAGGATTGACAGGCCACTATGGCTACACCTTC

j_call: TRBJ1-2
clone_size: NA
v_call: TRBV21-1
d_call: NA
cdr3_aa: CAGSSRDIANYGYTF
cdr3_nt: TGTGCCGGATCATCCAGGGACATTGCTAACTATGGCTACACCTTC

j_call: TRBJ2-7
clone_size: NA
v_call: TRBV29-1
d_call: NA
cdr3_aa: CSVEVRAYEQYF
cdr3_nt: TGCAGCGTTGAAGTCAGAGCCTACGAGCAGTACTTC

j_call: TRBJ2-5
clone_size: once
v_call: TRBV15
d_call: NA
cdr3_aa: CATSRDRGSQETQYF
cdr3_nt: TGTGCCACCAGCAGAGATCGAGGCAGCCAAGAGACCCAGTACTTC

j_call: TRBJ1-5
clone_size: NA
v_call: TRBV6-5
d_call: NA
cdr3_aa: CASNPINQPQHF
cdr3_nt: TGTGCCAGCAACCCTATCAATCAGCCCCAGCATTTT

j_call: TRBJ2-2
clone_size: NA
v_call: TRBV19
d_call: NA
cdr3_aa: CASIPRGNTGELFF
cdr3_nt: TGTGCCAGTATCCCACGGGGGAACACCGGGGAGCTGTTTTTT

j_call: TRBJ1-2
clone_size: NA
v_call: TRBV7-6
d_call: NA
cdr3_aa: CASSSSGTAFVGHTF
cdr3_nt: TGTGCCAGCAGCTCTTCCGGGACGGCCTTTGTTGGCCACACCTTC

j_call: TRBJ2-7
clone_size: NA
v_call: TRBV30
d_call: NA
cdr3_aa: CAWSKPLPSYEQYF
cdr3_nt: TGTGCCTGGAGCAAACCCCTTCCATCCTACGAGCAGTACTTC

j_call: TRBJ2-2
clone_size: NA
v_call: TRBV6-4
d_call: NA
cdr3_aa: CASTALANTGELFF
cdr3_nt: TGTGCCAGCACCGCCCTAGCGAACACCGGGGAGCTGTTTTTT

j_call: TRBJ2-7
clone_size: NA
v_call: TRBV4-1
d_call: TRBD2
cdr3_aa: CASSLGASGRYEQYF
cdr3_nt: TGCGCCAGCAGCCTTGGGGCTAGCGGGAGATACGAGCAGTACTTC

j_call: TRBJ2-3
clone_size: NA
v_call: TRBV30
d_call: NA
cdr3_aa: CAWSHLGRSTDTQYF
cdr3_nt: TGTGCCTGGAGCCACCTCGGGAGAAGCACAGATACGCAGTATTTT

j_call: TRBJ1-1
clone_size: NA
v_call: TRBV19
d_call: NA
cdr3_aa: CASSIWQLNTEAFF
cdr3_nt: TGTGCCAGTAGTATATGGCAGTTGAACACTGAAGCTTTCTTT

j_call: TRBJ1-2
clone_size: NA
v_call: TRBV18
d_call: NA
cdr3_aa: CASSPDPYNYGYTF
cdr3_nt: TGTGCCAGCTCACCAGACCCATACAACTATGGCTACACCTTC

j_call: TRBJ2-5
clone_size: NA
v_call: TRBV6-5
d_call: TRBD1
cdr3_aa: CASSFDREETQYF
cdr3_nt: TGTGCCAGCAGCTTCGACAGGGAAGAGACCCAGTACTTC

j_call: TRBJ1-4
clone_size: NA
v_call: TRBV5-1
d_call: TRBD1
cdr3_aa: CASSLFQGEAKLFF
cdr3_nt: TGCGCCAGCAGCTTGTTTCAGGGGGAGGCAAAACTGTTTTTT

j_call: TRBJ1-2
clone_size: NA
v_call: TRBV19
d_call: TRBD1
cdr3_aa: CASSVQGGTSYGYTF
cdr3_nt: TGTGCCAGTAGTGTACAGGGGGGGACTTCCTATGGCTACACCTTC

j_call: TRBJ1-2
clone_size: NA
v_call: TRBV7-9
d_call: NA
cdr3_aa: CASSFTGDGYTF
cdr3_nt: TGTGCCAGCAGCTTCACCGGAGATGGCTACACCTTC

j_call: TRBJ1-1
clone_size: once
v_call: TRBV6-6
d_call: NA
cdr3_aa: CASSYNTGTENTEAFF
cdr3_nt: TGTGCCAGCAGTTACAACACCGGGACGGAGAACACTGAAGCTTTCTTT

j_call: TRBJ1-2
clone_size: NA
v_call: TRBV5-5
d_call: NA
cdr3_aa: CASSLGGEGYGYTF
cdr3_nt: TGTGCCAGCAGCTTAGGTGGTGAGGGTTATGGCTACACCTTC

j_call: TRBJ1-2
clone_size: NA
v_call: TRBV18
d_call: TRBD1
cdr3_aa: CASSPGQGALGYGYTF
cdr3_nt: TGTGCCAGCTCACCAGGGCAGGGGGCGCTTGGCTATGGCTACACCTTC

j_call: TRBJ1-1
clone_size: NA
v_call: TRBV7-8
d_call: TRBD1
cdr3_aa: CASGGQGANTEAFF
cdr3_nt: TGTGCCAGCGGGGGGCAGGGGGCGAACACTGAAGCTTTCTTT

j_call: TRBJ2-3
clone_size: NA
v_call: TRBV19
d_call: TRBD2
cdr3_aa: CASSQGLASPTDTQYF
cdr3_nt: TGTGCCAGTAGTCAGGGACTAGCGAGTCCCACAGATACGCAGTATTTT

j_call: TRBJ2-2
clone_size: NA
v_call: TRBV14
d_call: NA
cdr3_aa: CASSPITPKAGELFF
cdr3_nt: TGTGCCAGCAGCCCCATTACCCCGAAGGCCGGGGAGCTGTTTTTT

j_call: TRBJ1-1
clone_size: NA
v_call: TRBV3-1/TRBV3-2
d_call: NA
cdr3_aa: CASSRGGRTEAFF
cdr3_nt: TGTGCCAGCAGCAGGGGGGGTAGGACTGAAGCTTTCTTT

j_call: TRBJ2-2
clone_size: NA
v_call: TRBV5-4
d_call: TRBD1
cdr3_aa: CASSRDSNTGELFF
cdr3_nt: TGTGCCAGCAGCCGGGACAGCAACACCGGGGAGCTGTTTTTT

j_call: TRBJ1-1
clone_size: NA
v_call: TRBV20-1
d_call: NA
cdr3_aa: CSAERQTAFF
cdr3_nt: TGCAGTGCCGAACGACAGACTGCTTTCTTT

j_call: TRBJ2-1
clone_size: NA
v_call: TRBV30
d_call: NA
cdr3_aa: CAWSVPRRTFYNEQFF
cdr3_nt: TGTGCCTGGAGTGTACCCCGCCGGACTTTCTACAATGAGCAGTTCTTC

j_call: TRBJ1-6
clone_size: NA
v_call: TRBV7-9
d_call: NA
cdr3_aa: CASSLGGRANNSPLHF
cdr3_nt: TGTGCCAGCAGCTTAGGGGGGAGGGCCAATAATTCACCCCTCCACTTT

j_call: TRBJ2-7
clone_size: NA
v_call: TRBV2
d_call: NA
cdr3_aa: CASSVTLPMGEQYF
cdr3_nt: TGTGCCAGCAGCGTGACACTCCCTATGGGGGAGCAGTACTTC

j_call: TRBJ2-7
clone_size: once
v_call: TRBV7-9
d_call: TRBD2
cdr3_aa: CASSATSGRAALAYEQYF
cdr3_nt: TGTGCCAGCAGCGCGACTAGCGGGAGGGCCGCTCTTGCCTACGAGCAGTACTTC

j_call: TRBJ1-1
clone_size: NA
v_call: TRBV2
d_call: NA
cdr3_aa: CASSQGRNTEAFF
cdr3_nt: TGTGCCAGCAGTCAGGGACGGAACACTGAAGCTTTCTTT

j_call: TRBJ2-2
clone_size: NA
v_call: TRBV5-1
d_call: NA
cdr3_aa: CASRGGVDTGELFF
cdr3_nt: TGCGCCAGCAGAGGAGGGGTGGACACCGGGGAGCTGTTTTTT